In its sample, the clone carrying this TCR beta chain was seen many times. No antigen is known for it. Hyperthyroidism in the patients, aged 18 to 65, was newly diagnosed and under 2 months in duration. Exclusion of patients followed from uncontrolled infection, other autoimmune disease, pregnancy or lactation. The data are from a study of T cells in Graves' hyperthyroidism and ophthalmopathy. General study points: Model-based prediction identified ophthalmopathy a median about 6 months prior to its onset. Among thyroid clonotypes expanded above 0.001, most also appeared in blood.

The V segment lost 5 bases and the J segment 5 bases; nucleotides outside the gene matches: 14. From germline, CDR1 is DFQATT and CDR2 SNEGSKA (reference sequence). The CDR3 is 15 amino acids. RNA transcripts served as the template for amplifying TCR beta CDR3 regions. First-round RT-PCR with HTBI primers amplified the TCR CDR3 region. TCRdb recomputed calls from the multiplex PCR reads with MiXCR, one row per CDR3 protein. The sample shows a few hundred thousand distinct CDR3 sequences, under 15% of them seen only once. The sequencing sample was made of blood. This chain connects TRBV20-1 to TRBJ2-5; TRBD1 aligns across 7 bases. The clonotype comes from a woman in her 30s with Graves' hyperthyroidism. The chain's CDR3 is CSAGPWGQNRETQYF. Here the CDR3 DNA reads TGCAGTGCTGGGCCTTGGGGACAGAATAGGGAGACCCAGTACTTC.